The T cell receptor (beta chain) described here comes from a study of vaccination and CD4 T cells after COVID-19. Study-level background: Controls used CEFX viral epitopes (positive), HIV-1 Nef peptides (negative), or no peptide.

Trimming took 5 bases from V and 2 from J, leaving 16 bases between them. The CDR3 sequence is 14 residues long. The germline gives CDR1 DFQATT, CDR2 SNEGSKA (reference sequence). Sequencing of DNA taken from cultured CD4+ T cells relied on the Oncomine TCR Beta short-read assay. Cultured CD4+ T cells yielded the extracted genomic DNA. Each CDR3 protein gets one entry after TCRdb re-called the PCR reads with MiXCR. The sample has around 4,500 distinct CDR3 sequences, around 48% seen once. Sample treatment: approximately 9-day PBMC culture with coronavirus spike peptide pools or control peptides (ViraFEST assay). Half the growth medium was swapped for new IL-2 medium on days 3 and 7. Comment on this clonotype: What it binds is not known.

The TCR originated in a human donor who had recovered from COVID-19. This chain links TRBV20-1 with TRBJ2-7, with D perhaps TRBD1 (8 bases). The sample was CD4+ T cells from blood, cultured in vitro. The CDR3 protein is CSASRTGRAYEQYF. The CDR3, as DNA: TGCAGTGCTTCCCGGACAGGGAGGGCCTACGAGCAGTACTTC.